A single sample is the source of the 2 T cell receptor beta chains below, sequenced in a study of blood T cell repertoires in COVID-19 (TCRdb year 2020). Libraries were built with the immunoSEQ multiplex PCR assay. Entries here come from immuneACCESS through TCRdb and include only in-frame sequences with V and J called. Some clones fail to appear in such tables; in the studies checked, an unresolved V gene covers under half of the shortfall, and the cause of the remainder is unknown. The sample table records under 250,000 clones; about 90% of these occur just once. The ten largest clones capture 5.5% to 8% of the sample. Sequencing input: peripheral blood. The receptors were gathered from a man aged 55-75 years with acute or convalescent COVID-19.

CDR3 bases: TGTGCCACCAAAGTACGGAGCTCTGAAGCTTTCTTT. The encoded protein is CATKVRSSEAFF. The rearrangement uses TRBV10-3 and TRBJ1-1, with D hard to call. Germline V lookup: CDR1 ENHRY, CDR2 SYGVKD. The CDR3 contains 12 residues. V dropped 10 bases and J dropped 6 bases, with 15 bases sitting between them.

V gene TRBV30 combines with J gene TRBJ1-5, with a tentative D call TRBD1 (6 bases). The V gene lost 6 bases and the J gene lost 2 bases, with 14 bases spanning the gap. In germline, CDR1 is GTSNPN, CDR2 SVGIG (reference sequence). CDR3 length: 14 residues. The CDR3 region has the DNA TGTGCCTGCGATAGGGGGATGGGCAATCAGCCCCAGCATTTT. Translation gives CACDRGMGNQPQHF.